Below, 19 T cell receptor beta chains from the same sample are listed, as sequenced in a study of human T cells and chemical hapten exposure. Noted time point: patch test 1, 2 weeks after DPC sensitization. Treatment here: therapeutic diphenylcyclopropenone sensitization with weekly scalp DPC. Using its own MiXCR run on the RACE reads, TCRdb lists one record per CDR3 protein. The data hold 74,000 or so distinct CDR3 sequences, with 10% to 13% observed a single time. The specimen comprised whole blood, sampled in connection with sensitization to the hapten diphenylcyclopropenone (DPC). The receptors here all came from a woman aged 50 to 60 with alopecia areata. Some clones in this sample may be carry-over from other donors' samples.

This clonotype was observed a few times. The chain recombines TRBV11-2 with TRBJ2-3; 10 bases match TRBD1. Trimming took 5 bases from V and 5 from J; bases not matched to a gene: 4. Germline assignment: CDR1 SGHAT and CDR2 FQNNGV. The CDR3 has 14 amino acids. CDR3 DNA: TGTGCCAGCAGCGGGGACAGGGGAGGAGATACGCAGTATTTT. As protein: CASSGDRGGDTQYF.

This clonotype was seen many times. This chain joins TRBV6-5 and TRBJ2-1; tentatively, D is TRBD2 (6 bases). The germline V and J ends were trimmed by 1 base and 6 bases, with 16 bases remaining between them. Germline CDR1 is MNHEY and CDR2 is SVGAGI. The CDR3 extends over 16 amino acids. Written as DNA, the CDR3 is TGTGCCAGCAGTTACTTTCCGACTAGTAGGTCCAATGAGCAGTTCTTC. Translation gives CASSYFPTSRSNEQFF.

Many counts were recorded for this clonotype. The V gene is TRBV29-1, the J gene TRBJ1-1, with 7 bases aligning to TRBD1. The CDR3 totals 14 residues. Germline values: CDR1 SQVTM, CDR2 ANQGSEA. Unmatched junction bases numbered 6, after V lost 1 base and J lost 4 bases. CDR3 sequence: CSVEVQSGGTEAFF. The CDR3 bases are TGCAGCGTTGAAGTCCAGTCAGGGGGCACTGAAGCTTTCTTT.

This chain uses TRBV29-1 with TRBJ2-5, with D perhaps TRBD1 (5 bases). V dropped 4 bases and J dropped 4 bases, with 10 bases sitting between them. The germline CDR1 and CDR2 sequences are SQVTM and ANQGSEA. The CDR3 is 12 residues long. This CDR3 is CSVVAGIETQYF. Here the CDR3 DNA reads TGCAGCGTTGTCGCAGGGATAGAGACCCAGTACTTC.

There are a few counts of this clonotype. This rearrangement joins TRBV7-2 to TRBJ2-3; D is perhaps TRBD2 (5 bases). The V end lost 6 bases, the J end lost 0 bases, and 10 bases lay between the germline ends. The CDR3 totals 14 residues. Per the germline V gene, CDR1 is SGHTA and CDR2 is FQGNSA. The CDR3 bases are TGTGCCAGCAGGTGGAGGCAAAGCACAGATACGCAGTATTTT. Amino acids: CASRWRQSTDTQYF.

This clonotype appeared a few times. This chain joins TRBV29-1 and TRBJ1-1, with D unresolved. The V and J ends lost 3 bases and 4 bases respectively, with 6 bases between them. From germline, CDR1 is SQVTM and CDR2 ANQGSEA. The CDR3 covers 11 residues. CDR3 in amino acids: CSVDGSTEAFF. In DNA form, the CDR3 reads TGCAGCGTTGACGGGAGCACTGAAGCTTTCTTT.

This clonotype appeared many times. J is TRBJ2-7 and V is TRBV7-2; 10 nucleotides line up with TRBD2. Germline lookup yields CDR1 SGHTA and CDR2 FQGNSA. This CDR3 spans 18 amino acids. V lost 5 bases, J lost 8 bases, and 21 bases stayed unmatched. The CDR3 sequence: CASSQIRASGSPATKQYF. The CDR3 DNA reads as TGTGCCAGCAGCCAGATTAGGGCTAGCGGGAGCCCGGCTACGAAGCAGTACTTC.

This rearrangement joins TRBV3-1 to TRBJ2-1, with D perhaps TRBD2 (6 bases). The CDR3 has 16 residues. Trimming removed 4 bases from V and 3 bases from J, with 16 bases in between. CDR1 is LGHDT, CDR2 YNNKEL, per germline (reference sequence). Here the CDR3 DNA reads TGTGCCAGCAGCCCCGAGGGGAGCGGGTTCTACAATGAGCAGTTCTTC. Protein sequence: CASSPEGSGFYNEQFF.

This clonotype was seen a handful of times. The CDR3 is CASSQDGQHNQPQHF. DNA of the CDR3: TGTGCCAGCTCTCAGGACGGGCAACACAATCAGCCCCAGCATTTT. The chain carries TRBV18 and TRBJ1-5; D gene uncertain. The V gene lost 6 bases and the J gene lost 3 bases, with 15 bases spanning the gap. Germline V gives CDR1 KGHSH, CDR2 LQKENI. There are 15 residues in the CDR3.

This chain uses TRBV7-2 with TRBJ2-4, with 8 nucleotides matching TRBD1. The germline V gene encodes CDR1 SGHTA and CDR2 FQGNSA. This CDR3 has 14 residues. V dropped 2 bases and J dropped 3; count of bases not matched to a gene: 0. The CDR3 coding sequence is TGTGCCAGCAGCTTAACAGGGGGCAAAAACATTCAGTACTTC. Protein: CASSLTGGKNIQYF.

With respect to this clonotype: At one end the junction does not follow the germline gene, possibly because of a read error. The chain is built from TRBV7-7 and TRBJ2-3; 8 nucleotides agree with TRBD2. This CDR3 contains 18 residues. CDR1 and CDR2 (germline): SSHAT, FNYEAQ (reference sequence). The CDR3 region has the DNA TGTGCTAGCAGCCCCCGGCCCCTAGCGGGTACCAGCACAGATACGCAGTATTTT. Translating it yields CASSPRPLAGTSTDTQYF.

J is TRBJ1-1 and V is TRBV6-1; possibly TRBD1 for D (5 bases). The CDR3 extends over 15 amino acids. Between the trimmed V and J ends, which lost 0 bases and 3 bases, there was a span of 11 bases. The germline gives CDR1 MNHNS, CDR2 SASEGT. The CDR3 loop is CASSEAWTPYTEAFF. CDR3 coding DNA: TGTGCCAGCAGTGAAGCGTGGACACCTTACACTGAAGCTTTCTTT.

The J gene is TRBJ1-1, the V gene TRBV7-9; D is ambiguous. From germline, CDR1 is SEHNR and CDR2 FQNEAQ (reference sequence). The CDR3 spans 12 residues. V was pared by 2 bases and J by 5 bases, with 6 bases between. In DNA form, the CDR3 reads TGTGCCAGCAGCTTATCCGGGACTGAAGCTTTCTTT. Translation: CASSLSGTEAFF.

This clonotype was recorded many times. The chain has TRBV7-3 and TRBJ2-4; no reliable D call. V was trimmed by 2 bases and J by 2 bases, leaving 13 bases between them. The CDR3 spans 16 residues. CDR1 is SGHTA, CDR2 FQGTGA, per germline. The CDR3 here is CASSLVRSLTKNIQYF. CDR3 sequence (DNA): TGTGCCAGCAGCTTAGTACGATCTCTAACCAAAAACATTCAGTACTTC.

There are many counts of this clonotype. V is TRBV29-1 and J is TRBJ1-2; no clear D. Germline V gene lookup returns CDR1 SQVTM and CDR2 ANQGSEA. With 7 bases removed from V and 5 bases from J, the gap between germline ends came to 14 bases. The CDR3 runs to 12 residues. DNA of the CDR3: TGCAGCGCCGGCCCAGACGGGTATGGCTACACCTTC. Protein: CSAGPDGYGYTF.

The genes are TRBV29-1 and TRBJ2-5, with 7 bases fitting TRBD2. The V and J ends lost 3 bases and 4 bases, in that order; junction bases with no gene match: 14. This CDR3 contains 16 residues. The germline V gene has CDR1 SQVTM and CDR2 ANQGSEA. DNA of the CDR3: TGCAGCGTTGAGGGAGAGGGCTACGGCGGGAGAGAGACCCAGTACTTC. Encoded protein: CSVEGEGYGGRETQYF.

In nucleotides, the CDR3 is TGCAGTGCTAGAGTGGGCAGGGCAGGCGAGCAGTACTTC. Translated: CSARVGRAGEQYF. The chain links TRBV20-1 to TRBJ2-7, with a tentative D call TRBD1 (5 bases). Germline V gives CDR1 DFQATT, CDR2 SNEGSKA (reference sequence). The CDR3 spans 13 residues. V was cut by 1 base and J by 6 bases, with 13 bases left in between.

The CDR3 nucleotides read TGTGCCAGCAGTCCTCGGGGCCGTGTAGCTTTCTTT. It yields the protein CASSPRGRVAFF. The rearrangement joins TRBV7-2 to TRBJ1-1; D may be TRBD1 (5 bases). V was trimmed by 6 bases and J by 10 bases, leaving 15 bases between them. The CDR3 runs 12 residues. CDR1 is SGHTA and CDR2 is FQGNSA in the germline V gene. Full variable domain (outside the CDR3, taken from reference TRBV7-2 and TRBJ1-1): GAGVSQSPSNKVTEKGKDVELRCDPISGHTALYWYRQSLGQGLEFLIYFQGNSAPDKSGLPSDRFSAERTGGSVSTLTIQRTQQEDSAVYLCASSPRGRVAFFGQGTRLTVV.

The V call is TRBV11-3, the J call TRBJ2-2; 7 bases match TRBD2. This CDR3 spans 14 amino acids. In germline, CDR1 is SGHNT, CDR2 YENEEA. The V and J ends lost 1 base and 11 bases, in that order; junction bases with no gene match: 7. CDR3 region: CASSLVGGSGELFF. The CDR3 nucleotides read TGTGCCAGCAGCTTAGTCGGCGGGAGCGGCGAGCTGTTTTTT.